One sample yielded the 29 T cell receptor beta chains listed below, sequenced in a study of CD8 T cells in Susac syndrome. An input of about 0.5 to 1 ug of RNA was subjected to reverse transcription using random hexamers. TCRdb analysed the immunoSEQ multiplex PCR reads with MiXCR anew, one entry per CDR3 protein. In the table there are about 400,000 distinct CDR3 sequences, 75% to 90% of which are singletons. The sequencing input was CD8+ T cells from PBMCs. The receptors originated from a human donor with multiple sclerosis.

V gene TRBV28 combines with J gene TRBJ1-5; D possibly corresponds to TRBD1 (5 bases). This CDR3 has 15 amino acids. V was cut by 2 bases and J by 7 bases, with 15 bases left in between. CDR1 MDHEN and CDR2 SYDVKM come from the germline V gene. CDR3 nucleotides: TGTGCCAGCAGTTTAGGAGCAGGGTTCCGACAGCCCCAGCATTTT. Amino acids: CASSLGAGFRQPQHF. Drawing the rest from reference TRBV28 and TRBJ1-5, the complete variable domain is DVKVTQSSRYLVKRTGEKVFLECVQDMDHENMFWYRQDPGLGLRLIYFSYDVKMKEKGDIPEGYSVSREKKERFSLILESASTNQTSMYLCASSLGAGFRQPQHFGDGTRLSIL.

The V gene is TRBV28, the J gene TRBJ2-7, with D possibly TRBD2 on 6 matching bases. V shed 2 bases and J shed 3 bases, with 11 bases lying between them. Germline V gene sequence: CDR1 MDHEN, CDR2 SYDVKM. CDR3 length: 14 amino acids. The CDR3 DNA reads TGTGCCAGCAGTTTACCGGGGGTTAACTACGAGCAGTACTTC. As protein: CASSLPGVNYEQYF.

The V call is TRBV5-5, the J call TRBJ2-3; the D gene is possibly TRBD1 (6 bases). V gave up 0 bases and J gave up 0 bases, with 14 bases separating them. Looked up from germline, CDR1 is SGHKS and CDR2 is YYEKEE (reference sequence). The CDR3 covers 17 residues. The CDR3 DNA reads TGTGCCAGCAGCTTGGCCACTGACGGACAGAGCACAGATACGCAGTATTTT. Amino acids: CASSLATDGQSTDTQYF.

The chain is built from TRBV19 and TRBJ1-1; D not resolved. The germline V gene has CDR1 LNHDA and CDR2 SQIVND (reference sequence). V was cut by 3 bases and J by 0 bases, with 8 bases left in between. CDR3 length: 14 residues. This CDR3 is CASSISDLNTEAFF. In nucleotides, the CDR3 is TGTGCCAGTAGTATCAGTGACCTGAACACTGAAGCTTTCTTT.

V and J are TRBV7-9 and TRBJ2-2; perhaps TRBD2 as D (5 bases). CDR3 length: 17 residues. Per germline, CDR1 SEHNR and CDR2 FQNEAQ (reference sequence). The germline V and J ends were trimmed by 6 bases and 0 bases, with 17 bases remaining between them. The DNA of the CDR3 is TGTGCCAGCAGTCCTAACGGGGTTTACGCGAACACCGGGGAGCTGTTTTTT. As protein: CASSPNGVYANTGELFF.

The chain has TRBV29-1 and TRBJ1-1; D gene unclear. Germline V gene sequence: CDR1 SQVTM, CDR2 ANQGSEA. The length of the CDR3 is 13 residues. V gave up 8 bases and J gave up 0 bases, with 13 bases separating them. CDR3 nucleotide sequence: TGCAGCTCCATGGAGGAGATGAACACTGAAGCTTTCTTT. It yields the protein CSSMEEMNTEAFF.

This clonotype appeared a single time. The chain uses TRBV6-1 and TRBJ2-1; the match to TRBD2 covers 9 bases. Germline V gene sequence: CDR1 MNHNS, CDR2 SASEGT. The V segment lost 7 bases and the J segment 8 bases; nucleotides outside the gene matches: 9. The CDR3 is 14 residues long. The CDR3 reads CASKPLAGVDEQFF. Here the CDR3 DNA reads TGTGCCAGCAAACCGTTAGCGGGAGTCGATGAGCAGTTCTTC.

V usage is TRBV4-1 and J usage is TRBJ2-6; D is ambiguous. The CDR3 is made up of 14 amino acids. The germline CDR1 and CDR2 sequences are MGHRA and YSYEKL. The V end lost 0 bases, the J end lost 2 bases, and 2 bases lay between the germline ends. CDR3 sequence reads: CASSQETGANVLTF. CDR3 bases: TGCGCCAGCAGCCAAGAAACTGGGGCCAACGTCCTGACTTTC.

The V gene is TRBV9, the J gene TRBJ2-7; 9 nucleotides line up with TRBD1. CDR1 and CDR2 from the germline V gene are SGDLS and YYNGEE. After removal of 3 bases from V and 5 bases from J, the junction contained 6 bases not matched to a gene. The CDR3 contains 14 residues. The CDR3 nucleotides read TGTGCCAGCAGCGACCCGGGACAGGGAAACGAGCAGTACTTC. Its translation: CASSDPGQGNEQYF.

The V call is TRBV27, the J call TRBJ1-1; possibly TRBD1 for D (6 bases). Germline CDR1 and CDR2: MNHEY and SMNVEV (reference sequence). The CDR3 is 13 amino acids. The V end was cut by 10 bases, the J end by 1 base, with 13 bases between. CDR3 residues: CANPGQQNTEAFF. Here the CDR3 DNA reads TGTGCCAACCCGGGACAACAGAACACTGAAGCTTTCTTT.

The rearrangement uses TRBV28 and TRBJ2-7; the match to TRBD1 covers 8 bases. This CDR3 has 15 residues. V was clipped by 3 bases and J by 6 bases; unmatched bases: 10. CDR1 and CDR2 from the germline V gene are MDHEN and SYDVKM. CDR3 sequence (DNA): TGTGCCAGCAGTTTCCATCCCCGGACAGGGAGCGAGCAGTACTTC. Amino acids: CASSFHPRTGSEQYF.

This clonotype has a single count. V gene TRBV28 combines with J gene TRBJ1-2; D uncertain. V was cut by 2 bases and J by 4 bases, with 11 bases left in between. Germline V gives CDR1 MDHEN, CDR2 SYDVKM. This CDR3 has 14 amino acids. CDR3 amino acids: CASSLKGSFYGYTF. CDR3 bases: TGTGCCAGCAGTTTAAAGGGCAGCTTCTATGGCTACACCTTC.

The V gene is TRBV6-1, the J gene TRBJ2-1; weak D call: TRBD1 (5 bases). Trimming pared 2 bases from V and 2 bases from J, leaving 13 bases between. Germline V gives CDR1 MNHNS, CDR2 SASEGT. The CDR3 totals 16 residues. CDR3 in DNA: TGTGCCAGCAGTGAAATAGGGGCTATGGCCTACAATGAGCAGTTCTTC. Amino acids: CASSEIGAMAYNEQFF.

This sequence joins TRBV6-1 and TRBJ2-3; D unresolved. The V end was cut by 5 bases, the J end by 2 bases, with 11 bases between. The CDR3 length is 14 residues. Germline values: CDR1 MNHNS, CDR2 SASEGT. CDR3 sequence: CASSKFSSTDTQYF. In DNA form, the CDR3 reads TGTGCCAGCAGTAAATTTTCGTCCACAGATACGCAGTATTTT.

This sequence joins TRBV20-1 and TRBJ2-1, with D perhaps TRBD1 (5 bases). The V gene lost 0 bases and the J gene lost 4 bases, with 19 bases spanning the gap. The CDR3 sequence is 17 residues long. CDR1 is DFQATT, CDR2 SNEGSKA, per germline (reference sequence). The CDR3 sequence is CSARDWSSRQQYNEQFF. CDR3 nucleotides: TGCAGTGCTAGAGATTGGTCGTCGAGACAGCAGTACAATGAGCAGTTCTTC.

This chain joins TRBV9 and TRBJ2-2; D gene ambiguous. The germline CDR1 and CDR2 sequences are SGDLS and YYNGEE. The length of the CDR3 is 14 residues. The V and J ends lost 6 bases and 4 bases respectively, with 13 bases between them. The CDR3 region is CASTRPMGTGELFF. The CDR3 DNA sequence: TGTGCCAGCACCAGACCGATGGGCACCGGGGAGCTGTTTTTT.

The chain carries TRBV12-5 and TRBJ2-3; D is ambiguous. The CDR3 contains 17 residues. The germline gives CDR1 LGHNT, CDR2 FRNRAP. Deletions cut 6 bases from V and 2 bases from J, with 21 bases between. The CDR3 bases are TGTGCTAGTGGATTCGGCTCCGAAGACTCATACACAGATACGCAGTATTTT. Amino acid sequence: CASGFGSEDSYTDTQYF.

This clonotype was seen just once. The chain recombines TRBV28 with TRBJ2-7; 7 bases agree with TRBD1. The V and J ends lost 4 bases and 6 bases, in that order; junction bases with no gene match: 18. The CDR3 spans 17 residues. Germline V gene sequence: CDR1 MDHEN, CDR2 SYDVKM. Here the CDR3 reads CASSSPDAGTVLGEQYF. CDR3 bases: TGTGCCAGCAGTTCTCCGGATGCCGGGACAGTGCTTGGCGAGCAGTACTTC.

This clonotype showed up just once. The rearrangement joins TRBV10-3 to TRBJ1-1; D is unresolved. Germline CDR1 is ENHRY and CDR2 is SYGVKD. The CDR3 extends over 13 amino acids. V shed 4 bases and J shed 7 bases, with 13 bases lying between them. CDR3 DNA sequence: TGTGCCATCAGTGGATTGGAAGGTGATGAAGCTTTCTTT. It yields the protein CAISGLEGDEAFF.

V is TRBV28 and J is TRBJ2-3; D gene ambiguous. The V gene lost 2 bases and the J gene lost 3 bases, with 12 bases spanning the gap. The germline V gene has CDR1 MDHEN and CDR2 SYDVKM. This CDR3 region has 15 residues. Here the CDR3 DNA reads TGTGCCAGCAGTTTAGAGCGACAAGCTACAGATACGCAGTATTTT. Protein: CASSLERQATDTQYF.

Only one count was recorded for this clonotype. The chain uses TRBV9 and TRBJ1-1, with D possibly TRBD1 on 5 matching bases. The ends were cut back, 5 bases at V and 4 bases at J, with 15 bases in the middle. This CDR3 has 14 amino acids. Germline V gene lookup returns CDR1 SGDLS and CDR2 YYNGEE. CDR3 amino acids: CASREPSGGTEAFF. CDR3 DNA sequence: TGTGCCAGCAGGGAACCATCCGGGGGCACTGAAGCTTTCTTT.

The V call is TRBV18, the J call TRBJ2-3; 15 nucleotides align to TRBD2. CDR3 size: 18 residues. Germline V gene sequence: CDR1 KGHSH, CDR2 LQKENI. J lost 5 bases, V lost 3 bases, and 9 bases had no gene match. The CDR3 sequence is CASSPTGLAGGPRDTQYF. The CDR3 coding sequence is TGTGCCAGCTCACCTACCGGACTAGCGGGAGGGCCTAGAGATACGCAGTATTTT.

The chain carries TRBV9 and TRBJ2-1, with TRBD2 matching over 14 bases. V was clipped by 3 bases and J by 5 bases; unmatched bases: 13. From germline, CDR1 is SGDLS and CDR2 YYNGEE. The length of the CDR3 is 19 residues. The CDR3: CASSGGGLAGVQENNEQFF. The CDR3 nucleotides read TGTGCCAGCAGCGGAGGGGGACTAGCGGGAGTACAGGAAAACAATGAGCAGTTCTTC.

This rearrangement joins TRBV5-1 to TRBJ2-5, with D tentatively TRBD1 (5 bases). The CDR3 contains 14 residues. V lost 0 bases and J lost 5, with 11 bases in between. CDR1 is SGHRS and CDR2 is YFSETQ in the germline V gene. The CDR3 reads CASSLARGEETQYF. The CDR3 DNA reads TGCGCCAGCAGCTTGGCTAGGGGCGAGGAGACCCAGTACTTC. Drawing the rest from reference TRBV5-1 and TRBJ2-5, the complete variable domain is KAGVTQTPRYLIKTRGQQVTLSCSPISGHRSVSWYQQTPGQGLQFLFEYFSETQRNKGNFPGRFSGRQFSNSRSEMNVSTLELGDSALYLCASSLARGEETQYFGPGTRLLVL.

CDR3 DNA: TGTGCCAGCAGTCTCGATCCCGGACAGGGGCGACTTTATCAGCCCCAGCATTTT. Its protein is CASSLDPGQGRLYQPQHF. V and J are TRBV27 and TRBJ1-5, with TRBD1 matching 9 bases. V shed 5 bases and J 5 bases; nucleotides not matched to a gene: 16. The germline V gene has CDR1 MNHEY and CDR2 SMNVEV (reference sequence). This CDR3 is 18 amino acids long.

The chain combines TRBV19 with TRBJ1-5, with 7 bases that match TRBD1. Germline loops: CDR1 LNHDA, CDR2 SQIVND (reference sequence). The CDR3 is 14 amino acids. Losses at the gene ends were 7 bases for V and 6 bases for J; bases not matched to a gene: 9. The CDR3 DNA reads TGTGCCAGTAACGCGGGAGAGGGGGCTCAGCCCCAGCATTTT. Translation: CASNAGEGAQPQHF.

The chain couples TRBV6-5 to TRBJ1-6; weak D call: TRBD1 (5 bases). Trimming took off 2 bases at V and 9 bases at J, with 8 bases between the two ends. This CDR3 is built from 13 residues. The V gene's germline CDR1 is MNHEY and CDR2 SVGAGI. This CDR3 reads CASSYGTSSPLHF. The CDR3 coding sequence is TGTGCCAGCAGTTACGGGACTTCTTCACCCCTCCACTTT.

The gene calls are TRBV28 and TRBJ2-3; D perhaps matches TRBD1 (5 bases). The V end lost 6 bases, the J end lost 4 bases, and 17 bases lay between the germline ends. This CDR3 has 15 amino acids. Per germline, CDR1 MDHEN and CDR2 SYDVKM. The CDR3, as DNA: TGTGCCAGCAGGGACATCATCGAGTTGTCAGATACGCAGTATTTT. This codes for CASRDIIELSDTQYF.

This chain connects TRBV5-1 to TRBJ2-1, with no clear D. Germline V lookup: CDR1 SGHRS, CDR2 YFSETQ. This CDR3 is 11 amino acids long. The V end lost 1 base, the J end lost 10 bases, and 6 bases lay between the germline ends. Here the CDR3 reads CASSLTVEQFF. The CDR3, as DNA: TGCGCCAGCAGCTTGACAGTGGAGCAGTTCTTC.